These 11 T cell receptor beta chains share one sample of origin, sequenced in a study of technical replicates of blood from a handful of donors. Libraries were prepared by immunoSEQ multiplex PCR; TCRdb keeps only in-frame clonotypes and omits some of them. The sample consists of nearly 80,000 clones, 90% to 95% of them appearing once. Sequences were obtained from T cells isolated from PBMCs. The receptors stem from a human donor in good health.

The chain is built from TRBV5-8 and TRBJ2-7; no firm D call. V gave up 4 bases and J gave up 3 bases, with 17 bases separating them. Germline lookup yields CDR1 SGHTS and CDR2 YDEGEE. CDR3 length equals 15 residues. Here the CDR3 reads CASSAMSLPYYEQYF. The CDR3 DNA reads TGTGCCAGCAGCGCTATGTCGTTACCATACTACGAGCAGTACTTC.

CDR3 nucleotide sequence: TGTGCCAGCAGTGAAGTTAGGAGCTCCTACGAGCAGTACTTC. Its translation is CASSEVRSSYEQYF. This rearrangement joins TRBV6-1 to TRBJ2-7; no clear D. The germline V and J ends were trimmed by 1 base and 0 bases, with 7 bases remaining between them. The CDR3 runs to 14 residues. The germline V gene has CDR1 MNHNS and CDR2 SASEGT.

The V gene is TRBV5-6, the J gene TRBJ1-5; 7 bases align to TRBD1. The CDR3 is made up of 15 amino acids. Trimming took 5 bases from V and 3 from J; bases not matched to a gene: 8. Looked up from germline, CDR1 is SGHDT and CDR2 is YYEEEE. CDR3 nucleotide sequence: TGTGCCAGCAGTTTGACAGGGTCTTACAATCAGCCCCAGCATTTT. It yields the protein CASSLTGSYNQPQHF.

This clone has only one observation. This chain joins TRBV5-4 and TRBJ1-5; D may be TRBD1 (6 bases). Trimming cost V 2 bases and J 4 bases, with 10 bases left between them. Germline V gene sequence: CDR1 SGHNT, CDR2 YYREEE (reference sequence). The length of the CDR3 is 14 residues. CDR3: CASSFPGENQPQHF. CDR3 DNA: TGTGCCAGCAGCTTCCCAGGGGAGAATCAGCCCCAGCATTTT.

The rearrangement joins TRBV5-4 to TRBJ2-3, with 7 bases lining up with TRBD2. CDR3 length equals 15 residues. V gave up 3 bases and J gave up 3 bases; unmatched junction bases: 7. Germline CDR1 is SGHNT and CDR2 is YYREEE (reference sequence). The CDR3 region is CASSSPRTRTDTQYF. CDR3 sequence (DNA): TGTGCCAGCAGCTCCCCTCGGACTAGAACAGATACGCAGTATTTT.

The chain uses TRBV25-1 and TRBJ2-1; no definite D call. The length of the CDR3 is 14 residues. Trimming shortened V by 0 bases and J by 6 bases, and 9 bases separated the two germline ends. CDR1 MGHDK and CDR2 SYGVNS come from the germline V gene. This CDR3 reads CASSEYTSSNEQFF. For the CDR3, the DNA is TGTGCCAGCAGTGAATATACGAGTAGCAATGAGCAGTTCTTC.

The chain employs TRBV6-6 and TRBJ1-1; D not certain. Germline CDR1 MNHNY, CDR2 SVGAGI (reference sequence). This CDR3 is 15 amino acids long. Trimming stripped 7 bases from V and 2 bases from J, with 17 bases between. CDR3 amino acids: CASTEEALINTEAFF. CDR3 coding DNA: TGTGCCAGCACCGAAGAGGCGCTCATCAACACTGAAGCTTTCTTT.

This chain connects TRBV11-3 to TRBJ1-5, with 8 nucleotides matching TRBD1. The length of the CDR3 is 19 residues. The germline gives CDR1 SGHNT, CDR2 YENEEA. Unmatched junction bases numbered 16, after V lost 3 bases and J lost 3 bases. The CDR3 nucleotides read TGTGCCAGCAGCTTTTCCGGGACAGGCCCTACGCGCGCCAATCAGCCCCAGCATTTT. Translating it yields CASSFSGTGPTRANQPQHF.

This chain uses TRBV28 with TRBJ2-2; 7 bases map to TRBD1. The CDR3 is made up of 15 amino acids. The V and J ends lost 3 bases and 5 bases, in that order; junction bases with no gene match: 6. The germline V gene has CDR1 MDHEN and CDR2 SYDVKM. This chain's CDR3 is CASSFRGRGTGELFF. The DNA of the CDR3 is TGTGCCAGCAGTTTCAGGGGGAGAGGGACCGGGGAGCTGTTTTTT.

This chain connects TRBV7-2 to TRBJ2-7; tentatively, D is TRBD2 (6 bases). Trimming cost V 5 bases and J 1 base, with 12 bases left between them. This CDR3 is built from 14 residues. Germline V CDR1 and CDR2: SGHTA, FQGNSA. CDR3 protein: CASSRPGSSYEQYF. CDR3 sequence (DNA): TGTGCCAGCAGCAGGCCCGGGAGTTCCTACGAGCAGTACTTC. The full variable domain, its missing parts supplied by reference TRBV7-2 and TRBJ2-7, is GAGVSQSPSNKVTEKGKDVELRCDPISGHTALYWYRQSLGQGLEFLIYFQGNSAPDKSGLPSDRFSAERTGGSVSTLTIQRTQQEDSAVYLCASSRPGSSYEQYFGPGTRLTVT.

The rearrangement joins TRBV28 to TRBJ2-7; D remains ambiguous. V gave up 7 bases and J gave up 4 bases, with 14 bases separating them. This CDR3 has 13 amino acids. CDR1 MDHEN and CDR2 SYDVKM come from the germline V gene. The CDR3 DNA reads as TGTGCCAGCATAACTCGAGCGCCGTACGAGCAGTACTTC. Translating gives CASITRAPYEQYF.